The present T cell receptor (beta chain) was sequenced within a study of blood T cell repertoires in COVID-19. Overall study context: Sites across the United States, Italy and Spain contributed samples from acute and convalescent COVID-19. The cDNA or gDNA used as material had been derived from T cells, B-cell-depleted T cells, or PBMCs.

The CDR3 contains 15 residues. The V gene's germline CDR1 is SGDLS and CDR2 YYNGEE. V shed 4 bases and J 0 bases; nucleotides not matched to a gene: 2. In the original analysis: For nucleated cells, counts were estimated from reference gene primer amplification. Profiling relied on immunoSEQ multiplex PCR, and the TCRdb table lists in-frame clones only, not all of them. D and trimming were read from the DNA, whereas the V and J calls and clone size are those reported in that table. The sample contains approximately 220,000 clones, around 81% of which appear only once. This receptor was identified in a woman between 55 and 75 years old with acute or convalescent COVID-19. Sequenced material: peripheral blood. The V gene is TRBV9, the J gene TRBJ2-2; 8 bases are a match to TRBD1. DNA of the CDR3: TGTGCCAGCAGCAAGGGACAGGCGAACACCGGGGAGCTGTTTTTT. Translated: CASSKGQANTGELFF. Full variable domain (outside the CDR3, taken from reference TRBV9 and TRBJ2-2): DSGVTQTPKHLITATGQRVTLRCSPRSGDLSVYWYQQSLDQGLQFLIQYYNGEERAKGNILERFSAQQFPDLHSELNLSSLELGDSALYFCASSKGQANTGELFFGEGSRLTVL.